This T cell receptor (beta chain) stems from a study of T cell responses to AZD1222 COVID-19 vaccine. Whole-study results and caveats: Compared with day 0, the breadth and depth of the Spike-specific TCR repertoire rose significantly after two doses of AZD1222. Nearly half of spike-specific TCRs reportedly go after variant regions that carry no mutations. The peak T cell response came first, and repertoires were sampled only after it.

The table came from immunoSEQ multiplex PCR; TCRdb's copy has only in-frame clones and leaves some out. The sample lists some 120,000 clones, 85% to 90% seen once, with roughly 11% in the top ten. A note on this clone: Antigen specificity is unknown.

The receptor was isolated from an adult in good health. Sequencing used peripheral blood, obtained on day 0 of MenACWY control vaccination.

Here the CDR3 DNA reads TGTGCCAGCGCCCTGGGACAGGGCTCCTACGAGCAGTACTTC. This sequence encodes CASALGQGSYEQYF. The genes are TRBV7-3 and TRBJ2-7; 9 bases are shared with TRBD1. Germline V lookup: CDR1 SGHTA, CDR2 FQGTGA. The CDR3 length is 14 residues. V lost 8 bases and J lost 0; bases outside the gene matches: 5. The entire variable domain, with the rest obtained from reference TRBV7-3 and TRBJ2-7, is as follows: GAGVSQTPSNKVTEKGKYVELRCDPISGHTALYWYRQSLGQGPEFLIYFQGTGAADDSGLPNDRFFAVRPEGSVSTLKIQRTERGDSAVYLCASALGQGSYEQYFGPGTRLTVT.